This T cell receptor beta chain was captured in a study of T cell repertoires in cytomegalovirus infection. Study at large: HLA-B-restricted CMV epitopes that are well studied were used alongside recently identified HLA-C-restricted ones. Public TCR beta signatures provided an indication of both CMV infection and a matching HLA type.

Germline CDR1 and CDR2: MDHEN and SYDVKM. V lost 6 bases, J lost 5 bases, and 15 bases stayed unmatched. This CDR3 contains 17 residues. TCRdb passed the reads through MiXCR, listing each CDR3 protein once. The table records hundreds of thousands of distinct CDR3 sequences, 30% to 40% of them present only once. Findings and limits, study-wide: There were carriers of CMV plus the relevant HLA, and cumulative public TCR beta family frequency identified them.

A few counts support this clonotype. Its antigen is as yet unknown. The TCR originated in a human donor in good health (CMV status not recorded). Some clones in this sample may be carry-over from other donors' samples. This chain connects TRBV28 to TRBJ2-3; 9 bases agree with TRBD2. Sequenced material: cultured PBMCs, taken from culture after CMV antigen stimulation. CDR3 nucleotides: TGTGCCAGCAGCTCTTACGGTGGGCGGGAGGGCCGAGATACGCAGTATTTT. This translates into CASSSYGGREGRDTQYF.